Each of the 4 T cell receptor beta chains below was sequenced from the same sample in a study of a mutant IDH1 vaccine in newly diagnosed glioma. Their antigens remain unidentified. Clones were read by immunoSEQ multiplex PCR, and TCRdb kept only the in-frame ones, dropping some. Of roughly 60,000 clones listed, about 81% are singletons. Time point: week 5, during vaccination. Every vaccination contained 300 ug of the mutant IDH1 20-mer peptide and was paired with topical imiquimod. The specimen comprised PBMCs, sampled from a glioma patient whose treatment included an IDH1 peptide vaccine. The receptors were sampled from a woman aged 45-65 years with glioma.

V usage is TRBV11-1 and J usage is TRBJ1-3, with D unclear. This CDR3 has 13 amino acids. Germline assignment: CDR1 SGHAT and CDR2 FQDESV (reference sequence). The V and J ends lost 5 bases and 4 bases respectively, with 9 bases between them. The CDR3 loop reads CASSVRPGNTIYF. CDR3 sequence (DNA): TGTGCCAGCAGCGTAAGGCCCGGAAACACCATATATTTT.

This clone occurred once. The CDR3 reads CASGTGTGGFGYTF. CDR3 nucleotide sequence: TGCGCCAGCGGAACCGGGACAGGGGGATTTGGCTACACCTTC. V is TRBV5-1 and J is TRBJ1-2; TRBD1 matches 11 bases. This CDR3 comprises 14 residues. The junction had 9 bases not matched to a gene; V was cut back by 7 bases and J by 7 bases. Germline loops: CDR1 SGHRS, CDR2 YFSETQ.

The rearrangement links TRBV6-5 to TRBJ2-5; 11 bases are a match to TRBD2. CDR1 and CDR2 (germline): MNHEY, SVGAGI. The J segment lost 2 bases and the V segment lost 2 bases, leaving 4 bases of the junction unmatched. The CDR3 has 16 amino acids. CDR3 DNA sequence: TGTGCCAGCAGTTACACCACTAGCGGGGGACAAGAGACCCAGTACTTC. Residues: CASSYTTSGGQETQYF.

The chain recombines TRBV6-1 with TRBJ2-7, with D possibly matching TRBD2 (5 bases). In germline, CDR1 is MNHNS, CDR2 SASEGT. The CDR3 has 12 amino acids. V was cut by 8 bases and J by 5 bases, with 13 bases left in between. The CDR3 DNA sequence: TGTGCCAGCGGAGTTCTAGCTGACGAGCAGTACTTC. It specifies CASGVLADEQYF.